This TCR beta chain emerged from a study of blood T cell repertoires in COVID-19. Background on the study: COVID-19 samples collected from the United States, Italy and Spain covered acute and convalescent phases. T cells, B-cell-depleted T cells, or PBMCs provided the cDNA or gDNA that served as material.

On this clone itself: This sample also contains other DNA sequences that code for the same CDR3.

The V end lost 0 bases, the J end lost 0 bases, and 9 bases lay between the germline ends. Germline V lookup: CDR1 SGDLS, CDR2 YYNGEE. The CDR3 loop spans 15 amino acids. Per the original data handling: Reference gene primer amplification gave nucleated cell count estimates. The data were produced by immunoSEQ multiplex PCR, yet TCRdb's version contains in-frame clones alone and is incomplete. The D gene and trimming were derived from the DNA, and the V and J assignments and clone size from that table. This sample has about 260,000 clones; approximately 86% occur once, and the top ten carry over 1.5%.

Sequencing input: peripheral blood. The chain couples TRBV9 to TRBJ1-2; D is possibly TRBD1 (5 bases). The sequence came from a man aged 25 to 40 with active or convalescent COVID-19. CDR3 nucleotide sequence: TGTGCCAGCAGCGTAGGTACAGGATCTAACTATGGCTACACCTTC. It codes for CASSVGTGSNYGYTF. Based on the CDR3 plus reference TRBV9 and TRBJ1-2, the full variable domain is DSGVTQTPKHLITATGQRVTLRCSPRSGDLSVYWYQQSLDQGLQFLIQYYNGEERAKGNILERFSAQQFPDLHSELNLSSLELGDSALYFCASSVGTGSNYGYTFGSGTRLTVV.